Listed here are 6 T cell receptor beta chains from one sample, sequenced in a study of identical twins. TCRdb re-derived calls from the 5' RACE reads in MiXCR, one entry per CDR3 protein. This table holds some 200,000 distinct CDR3 sequences, 7.5% found once. A further study also used this sample, focusing on yellow fever vaccine responses in identical twins.

The sequenced sample consisted of memory (CD45RO+) T cells sorted from blood. The receptor set was obtained from a woman between 18 and 30 years old in good health.

A few counts support this clonotype. The gene calls are TRBV2 and TRBJ2-1; D tentatively reads TRBD1 or TRBD2 (5 bases each). CDR1 is SNHLY, CDR2 FYNNEI, per germline. CDR3 length equals 14 residues. Trimming stripped 7 bases from V and 4 bases from J, with 14 bases between. The CDR3, as DNA: TGTGCCAGCACACCGTCCGAGGGGTACAATGAGCAGTTCTTC. As protein: CASTPSEGYNEQFF.

The chain uses TRBV12-3 or TRBV12-4 and TRBJ2-7; TRBD2 might be the D (6 bases). V gave up 3 bases and J gave up 3 bases, with 15 bases separating them. The CDR3 runs 15 residues. The CDR3 sequence: CASSLGGVGRYEQYF. Written as DNA, the CDR3 is TGTGCCAGCAGTTTGGGGGGTGTGGGGCGCTACGAGCAGTACTTC.

This clonotype has only a few counts. V is TRBV7-8 and J is TRBJ2-1, with 9 bases that match TRBD1. Germline-derived CDR1 and CDR2 are SGHVS and FQNEAQ. This CDR3 is 15 amino acids long. With 6 bases clipped from V and 3 bases from J, the junction kept 6 bases outside the gene matches. CDR3 nucleotides: TGTGCCAGCAGGTTGACAGGGGGTTTCTACAATGAGCAGTTCTTC. Translating it yields CASRLTGGFYNEQFF.

This chain joins TRBV7-2 and TRBJ2-5; D is undetermined. The CDR3 length is 14 residues. Germline CDR1 reads SGHTA; CDR2 reads FQGNSA. The V end lost 1 base, the J end lost 4 bases, and 10 bases lay between the germline ends. CDR3 residues: CASSLESGVETQYF. In DNA, the CDR3 is TGTGCCAGCAGCTTAGAGTCTGGGGTAGAGACCCAGTACTTC.

This clonotype appeared a few times. The chain couples TRBV7-8 to TRBJ2-1; 7 nucleotides agree with TRBD2. This CDR3 comprises 17 residues. Looked up from germline, CDR1 is SGHVS and CDR2 is FQNEAQ. Unmatched junction bases numbered 8, after V lost 3 bases and J lost 0 bases. The CDR3: CASSFRMGGSSYNEQFF. CDR3 nucleotides: TGTGCCAGCAGCTTTCGGATGGGAGGGAGCTCCTACAATGAGCAGTTCTTC.

This clonotype was detected a few times. V and J are TRBV19 and TRBJ2-7; tentative D call: TRBD1 (5 bases). The germline CDR1 and CDR2 sequences are LNHDA and SQIVND (reference sequence). The CDR3 covers 13 residues. Trimming shortened V by 5 bases and J by 2 bases, and 10 bases separated the two germline ends. The CDR3 DNA reads as TGTGCCAGTAGTGACAGTGCGGCCTACGAGCAGTACTTC. Amino acid sequence: CASSDSAAYEQYF.